These 20 T cell receptor beta chains came from one sample sequenced in a study of T cells in localized non-small cell lung cancer. Libraries were prepared by immunoSEQ multiplex PCR; TCRdb keeps only in-frame clonotypes and omits some of them. The data hold approximately 2,600 clones, with more than 20% observed a single time. The sample here was lung tumor tissue, taken before any cancer treatment. Every receptor here comes from a woman aged 35-75 years with stage I lung adenocarcinoma.

V and J are TRBV19 and TRBJ2-5; 8 nucleotides align to TRBD2. The CDR3 loop spans 12 amino acids. After removal of 5 bases from V and 4 bases from J, the junction contained 0 bases not matched to a gene. Germline CDR1 LNHDA, CDR2 SQIVND (reference sequence). The CDR3 reads CASSAGGETQYF. In DNA, the CDR3 is TGTGCCAGTAGTGCGGGGGGAGAGACCCAGTACTTC.

The V and J genes are TRBV15 and TRBJ1-1; D call uncertain. V dropped 0 bases and J dropped 4 bases, with 9 bases sitting between them. Germline CDR1 LNHNV, CDR2 YYDKDF (reference sequence). The CDR3 is 14 amino acids. The DNA of the CDR3 is TGTGCCACCAGCAGAGATTTGAGCCGCACTGAAGCTTTCTTT. It yields the protein CATSRDLSRTEAFF.

This clone has just a few counts. V gene TRBV6-8 combines with J gene TRBJ2-7, with TRBD2 as a possible D gene (6 bases). This CDR3 has 17 residues. V gave up 0 bases and J gave up 5 bases, with 20 bases separating them. Germline V gene data show CDR1 as MNHGY and CDR2 as SAAAGT. CDR3 DNA sequence: TGTGCCAGCAGTTACTCGATACACGGGGGTATGAAGCACGAGCAGTACTTC. Protein product: CASSYSIHGGMKHEQYF.

This clone showed up just a few times. The chain recombines TRBV6-8 with TRBJ2-7, with D perhaps TRBD2 (6 bases). The V end lost 6 bases, the J end lost 2 bases, and 11 bases lay between the germline ends. The germline V gene encodes CDR1 MNHGY and CDR2 SAAAGT. This CDR3 is built from 13 residues. CDR3 sequence: CASSGTSAYEQYF. The DNA of the CDR3 is TGTGCCAGCAGCGGGACTTCCGCCTACGAGCAGTACTTC.

This clone was seen a few times. The CDR3 DNA sequence: TGTGCCTGGAGTGAGGGGAGAGGCACTGAAGCTTTCTTT. It encodes CAWSEGRGTEAFF. V gene TRBV30 combines with J gene TRBJ1-1; a weak D match, TRBD1 (5 bases). Per germline, CDR1 GTSNPN and CDR2 SVGIG (reference sequence). The CDR3 is 13 amino acids. The V end was cut by 1 base, the J end by 4 bases, with 10 bases between.

This clone came up a few times. The chain carries TRBV25-1 and TRBJ2-3, with 8 bases fitting TRBD1. The CDR3 runs 14 residues. Per germline, CDR1 MGHDK and CDR2 SYGVNS. V shed 3 bases and J 6 bases; nucleotides not matched to a gene: 5. The DNA for the CDR3 is TGTGCCAGCAGTGACAGGACAGGGTCTGATACGCAGTATTTT. This encodes CASSDRTGSDTQYF.

This CDR3 reads CASSPDPSSYEQYF. CDR3 bases: TGCGCCAGCAGCCCGGACCCTAGCTCCTACGAGCAGTACTTC. The chain combines TRBV5-1 with TRBJ2-7; D unresolved. Germline CDR1 and CDR2: SGHRS and YFSETQ. V was clipped by 4 bases and J by 0 bases, with 11 bases between them. This CDR3 comprises 14 residues.

The chain has TRBV18 and TRBJ2-7; no clear D. The V end was cut by 4 bases, the J end by 6 bases, with 13 bases between. Germline assignment: CDR1 KGHSH and CDR2 LQKENI. The CDR3 sequence is 13 residues long. The CDR3 nucleotides read TGTGCCAGCTCACTTCAGTCCCGCTTCGAGCAGTACTTC. As protein: CASSLQSRFEQYF.

Sample share makes this clone medium-sized. The V and J genes are TRBV11-3 and TRBJ2-1; 11 nucleotides match TRBD2. The CDR3 has 15 amino acids. The germline V gene has CDR1 SGHNT and CDR2 YENEEA. J lost 6 bases, V lost 7 bases, and 8 bases had no gene match. CDR3 loop: CASTDLAGGSNEQFF. CDR3 coding DNA: TGTGCCAGCACTGATCTAGCGGGGGGATCCAATGAGCAGTTCTTC. Full variable domain (outside the CDR3, taken from reference TRBV11-3 and TRBJ2-1): EAGVVQSPRYKIIEKKQPVAFWCNPISGHNTLYWYLQNLGQGPELLIRYENEEAVDDSQLPKDRFSAERLKGVDSTLKIQPAELGDSAVYLCASTDLAGGSNEQFFGPGTRLTVL.

In this sample, this clone turned up a few times. This chain uses TRBV9 with TRBJ2-1, with D unresolved. CDR3 length: 13 residues. Trimming shortened V by 5 bases and J by 8 bases, and 14 bases separated the two germline ends. From germline, CDR1 is SGDLS and CDR2 YYNGEE. The CDR3 nucleotides are TGTGCCAGCAGGGACGACAATAGGGATGAGCAGTTCTTC. Its protein is CASRDDNRDEQFF. Filled out from reference TRBV9 and TRBJ2-1, the complete variable domain reads DSGVTQTPKHLITATGQRVTLRCSPRSGDLSVYWYQQSLDQGLQFLIQYYNGEERAKGNILERFSAQQFPDLHSELNLSSLELGDSALYFCASRDDNRDEQFFGPGTRLTVL.

By share of the sample, this clone is large. This rearrangement joins TRBV18 to TRBJ1-3; D gene uncertain. The V gene's germline CDR1 is KGHSH and CDR2 LQKENI. Trimming took 2 bases from V and 4 from J, leaving 24 bases between them. CDR3 size: 19 residues. Written as DNA, the CDR3 is TGTGCCAGCTCACCATCACTGTACACTACCCTCCGGGCAGGAAACACCATATATTTT. Protein product: CASSPSLYTTLRAGNTIYF. The variable domain in full, completed from reference TRBV18 and TRBJ1-3, reads NAGVMQNPRHLVRRRGQEARLRCSPMKGHSHVYWYRQLPEEGLKFMVYLQKENIIDESGMPKERFSAEFPKEGPSILRIQQVVRGDSAAYFCASSPSLYTTLRAGNTIYFGEGSWLTVV.

This clone has more than one count but fewer than ten. The chain carries TRBV11-3 and TRBJ1-1, with no clear D. Deletions cut 4 bases from V and 2 bases from J, with 11 bases between. CDR3 size: 14 residues. In germline, CDR1 is SGHNT, CDR2 YENEEA. Here the CDR3 DNA reads TGTGCCAGCAGCTCGTGGGCCGCCAACACTGAAGCTTTCTTT. Residues: CASSSWAANTEAFF.

This clone was observed a handful of times. The genes are TRBV6-8 and TRBJ1-5; a possible D gene is TRBD1 (6 bases). Germline assignment: CDR1 MNHGY and CDR2 SAAAGT. Trimming cost V 5 bases and J 5 bases, with 19 bases left between them. The CDR3 is 16 amino acids. In DNA form, the CDR3 reads TGTGCCAGCAGTGCCCCTTCGGGGGGGCAGGATCAGCCCCAGCATTTT. Amino acids: CASSAPSGGQDQPQHF.

This clone is medium-sized by share. The chain carries TRBV6-8 and TRBJ1-1; unclear D gene. The CDR3 consists of 13 residues. From germline, CDR1 is MNHGY and CDR2 SAAAGT. Trimming cost V 8 bases and J 1 base, with 11 bases left between them. The CDR3 bases are TGTGCCAGCGTAAGGTCGGGGAACACTGAAGCTTTCTTT. It is translated as CASVRSGNTEAFF.

This clone was counted between two and nine times. V is TRBV11-3 and J is TRBJ1-3; D remains ambiguous. Germline V lookup: CDR1 SGHNT, CDR2 YENEEA. The V gene lost 5 bases and the J gene lost 0 bases, with 11 bases spanning the gap. The CDR3 spans 15 residues. The CDR3 region has the DNA TGTGCCAGCAGCCTACGTACGGACTCTGGAAACACCATATATTTT. Its protein is CASSLRTDSGNTIYF.

The chain employs TRBV6-8 and TRBJ1-2; D possibly corresponds to TRBD1 (5 bases). CDR1 MNHGY and CDR2 SAAAGT come from the germline V gene. The V gene lost 7 bases and the J gene lost 2 bases, with 11 bases spanning the gap. The CDR3 length is 13 residues. CDR3 loop: CASMTEKNYGYTF. CDR3 nucleotides: TGTGCCAGCATGACAGAAAAAAACTATGGCTACACCTTC.

This clone showed up just a few times. The V and J genes are TRBV30 and TRBJ1-2; D gene unclear. From germline, CDR1 is GTSNPN and CDR2 SVGIG (reference sequence). This CDR3 contains 15 residues. The V gene lost 0 bases and the J gene lost 4 bases, with 15 bases spanning the gap. The DNA of the CDR3 is TGTGCCTGGAGTGTATCTTCCGCAGCCAGCTATGGCTACACCTTC. It is translated as CAWSVSSAASYGYTF.

A few counts support this clone. The rearrangement uses TRBV30 and TRBJ1-1; weak D call: TRBD1 (6 bases). CDR1 is GTSNPN, CDR2 SVGIG, per germline (reference sequence). The V end lost 2 bases, the J end lost 0 bases, and 10 bases lay between the germline ends. This CDR3 spans 14 amino acids. As DNA, the CDR3 is TGTGCCTGGAGTCTAACAGGGCTGAACACTGAAGCTTTCTTT. Its translation: CAWSLTGLNTEAFF.

The chain joins TRBV10-2 to TRBJ1-6, with D unresolved. The CDR3 is made up of 13 amino acids. Germline loops: CDR1 WSHSY, CDR2 SAAADI. The V end lost 2 bases, the J end lost 19 bases, and 18 bases lay between the germline ends. The CDR3 loop reads CASSEKASRSAHF. For the CDR3, the DNA is TGCGCCAGCAGTGAGAAGGCGAGCCGCTCCGCTCACTTT.

This clone qualifies as medium-sized. The chain is built from TRBV11-3 and TRBJ1-1, with TRBD1 matching 9 bases. Germline-derived CDR1 and CDR2 are SGHNT and YENEEA. V dropped 6 bases and J dropped 6; count of bases not matched to a gene: 20. This CDR3 has 18 amino acids. The CDR3 bases are TGTGCCAGCAGTCTAAGTGGGGGCCTGGGACAGGGACGTCCTGAAGCTTTCTTT. It yields the protein CASSLSGGLGQGRPEAFF.